These 3 T cell receptor beta chains originate from one sample sequenced in a study of T cells in Graves' hyperthyroidism and ophthalmopathy. Template material for amplifying TCR beta CDR3 regions consisted of RNA transcripts. When the TCR CDR3 underwent first-round RT-PCR, the HTBI primer set was used. TCRdb redid the calling of the multiplex PCR reads with MiXCR, one entry per CDR3 protein. The sample has some 600,000 distinct CDR3 sequences; 40% to 55% are singletons. The sample consisted of peripheral blood or thyroid tissue (not recorded which). The receptors derive from a woman aged 18-29 years with Graves' hyperthyroidism.

The table lists this clonotype with many counts. This chain links TRBV6-6 with TRBJ1-5; no clear D. The germline V and J ends were trimmed by 3 bases and 1 base, with 4 bases remaining between them. The V gene's germline CDR1 is MNHNY and CDR2 SVGAGI (reference sequence). This CDR3 comprises 13 residues. The CDR3 sequence: CASSYESNQPQHF. CDR3 sequence (DNA): TGTGCCAGCAGTTATGAGAGCAATCAGCCCCAGCATTTT.

V gene TRBV29-1 combines with J gene TRBJ1-2, with TRBD1 identical over 9 bases. Germline CDR1 reads SQVTM; CDR2 reads ANQGSEA. CDR3 length equals 14 residues. V shed 1 base and J 2 bases; nucleotides not matched to a gene: 2. As DNA, the CDR3 is TGCAGCGTTGAAGGGACAGGGGTGAACTATGGCTACACCTTC. Translating gives CSVEGTGVNYGYTF.

The chain combines TRBV9 with TRBJ2-5; D gene uncertain. The CDR3 has 13 residues. V lost 4 bases and J 5 bases, leaving 12 bases between the germline ends. Germline CDR1 SGDLS, CDR2 YYNGEE. The CDR3 loop reads CASSPPSDETQYF. The CDR3 DNA sequence: TGTGCCAGCAGCCCCCCCAGCGACGAGACCCAGTACTTC.